A single sample gave rise to the 15 T cell receptor beta chains below, sequenced in a study of response to subunit inactivated influenza vaccine. TCRdb analysed the RT-PCR reads with MiXCR anew, one entry per CDR3 protein. The sample lists 450,000 to 600,000 distinct CDR3 sequences, approximately 15% seen once, with about 3% in the top ten. Here the sequenced sample was CD4+ T cells sorted from PBMCs, taken around 25 months after vaccination. The origin of the receptors is a man aged 50 to 69 who received an inactivated influenza vaccine.

The rearrangement uses TRBV6-5 and TRBJ2-5, with 9 nucleotides matching TRBD2. The CDR3 sequence is 18 residues long. V lost 0 bases, J lost 2 bases, and 10 bases stayed unmatched. CDR1 MNHEY and CDR2 SVGAGI come from the germline V gene. The CDR3: CASSYSMGLAGQQETQYF. CDR3 bases: TGTGCCAGCAGTTACTCGATGGGCCTAGCGGGACAACAAGAGACCCAGTACTTC.

J is TRBJ2-2 and V is TRBV10-3; D not certain. CDR3 length: 13 amino acids. V lost 8 bases and J 8 bases, leaving 15 bases between the germline ends. The germline V gene has CDR1 ENHRY and CDR2 SYGVKD. The CDR3 region has the DNA TGTGCCATCTCTCCATTTCCTGGAGGGGAGCTGTTTTTT. Translating gives CAISPFPGGELFF.

The chain has TRBV10-3 and TRBJ1-1; D is unclear. This CDR3 is 14 amino acids long. Germline CDR1 is ENHRY and CDR2 is SYGVKD. V lost 4 bases and J 0 bases, leaving 9 bases between the germline ends. This CDR3 reads CAISVDGLNTEAFF. CDR3 coding DNA: TGTGCCATCAGTGTAGACGGCCTGAACACTGAAGCTTTCTTT.

Ten or more counts support this clonotype. The chain is built from TRBV12-3 or TRBV12-4 and TRBJ2-4; TRBD1 agrees at 7 bases. The CDR3 spans 15 residues. V gave up 6 bases and J gave up 2 bases; unmatched junction bases: 7. The CDR3 bases are TGTGCCAGCAGCGTAAACAGGGGTCCCAAAAACATTCAGTACTTC. Protein sequence: CASSVNRGPKNIQYF.

This clonotype was observed many times. An end of the junction does not agree with germline; a read error may underlie this. The chain carries TRBV5-1 and TRBJ2-5, with D possibly TRBD2 on 6 matching bases. CDR1 and CDR2 from the germline V gene are SGHRS and YFSETQ. CDR3 length: 13 residues. The CDR3 sequence is CASSLAGRETQYF. The DNA for the CDR3 is TGTGCCAGCAGTTTAGCAGGGAGGGAGACCCAGTACTTC.

The V and J genes are TRBV4-2 and TRBJ2-5; 10 bases are a match to TRBD2. CDR3 size: 16 residues. CDR1 is LGHNA, CDR2 YNFKEQ, per germline. V was pared by 0 bases and J by 8 bases, with 9 bases of the junction left unmatched. The CDR3 protein is CASSQDLGSGGITQYF. Here the CDR3 DNA reads TGTGCCAGCAGCCAAGATCTGGGTAGCGGGGGGATTACCCAGTACTTC.

The rearrangement joins TRBV3-1 to TRBJ2-1, with TRBD2 matching over 8 bases. CDR3 length equals 17 residues. Germline V gene sequence: CDR1 LGHDT, CDR2 YNNKEL (reference sequence). J was trimmed by 2 bases and V by 3 bases; bases with no gene match: 9. CDR3 loop: CASSHTAGTRPYNEQFF. The CDR3 DNA follows: TGTGCCAGCAGCCACACGGCCGGGACTAGACCCTACAATGAGCAGTTCTTC.

The chain carries TRBV20-1 and TRBJ2-2; no clear D. This CDR3 is built from 14 residues. V lost 6 bases and J 0 bases, leaving 11 bases between the germline ends. Germline loops: CDR1 DFQATT, CDR2 SNEGSKA (reference sequence). Written as DNA, the CDR3 is TGCAGTGCGTCGGGCCTATCGAACACCGGGGAGCTGTTTTTT. It specifies CSASGLSNTGELFF.

This clonotype showed up just a few times. The chain is built from TRBV7-2 and TRBJ1-1, with TRBD1 matching over 9 bases. Germline loops: CDR1 SGHTA, CDR2 FQGNSA. The length of the CDR3 is 15 residues. J gave up 6 bases and V 2 bases, and 7 bases lay outside the gene matches. The CDR3 protein is CASSLRGQGKAEAFF. DNA for the CDR3: TGTGCCAGCAGCTTAAGGGGACAGGGAAAGGCTGAAGCTTTCTTT.

The chain employs TRBV10-2 and TRBJ1-5; D uncertain. Between the trimmed V and J ends, which lost 2 bases and 6 bases, there was a span of 11 bases. The CDR3 extends over 14 amino acids. Germline lookup yields CDR1 WSHSY and CDR2 SAAADI. In nucleotides, the CDR3 is TGCGCCAGCAGTGAGACGCGTGGGGTTCAGCCCCAGCATTTT. Its translation is CASSETRGVQPQHF.

The chain combines TRBV29-1 with TRBJ2-3; D is possibly TRBD1 or TRBD2 (5 bases each). The CDR3 contains 17 residues. Trimming cost V 7 bases and J 4 bases, with 27 bases left between them. Germline CDR1 SQVTM, CDR2 ANQGSEA. The CDR3 spells CSAVALPSRGFSDTQYF. DNA for the CDR3: TGCAGCGCTGTAGCCCTACCTAGCCGGGGCTTCTCAGATACGCAGTATTTT.

This clonotype was seen a handful of times. The chain recombines TRBV6-2 or TRBV6-3 with TRBJ2-1; TRBD1 is a possible D gene (5 bases). The CDR3 contains 14 residues. V was pared by 4 bases and J by 2 bases, with 9 bases between. CDR1 and CDR2 (germline): MNHEY, SVGEGT. The CDR3 DNA is TGTGCCAGCAGTTGGCAGGGCACCTACAATGAGCAGTTCTTC. Translation gives CASSWQGTYNEQFF.

The chain carries TRBV20-1 and TRBJ2-2; D is uncertain. The CDR3 totals 12 residues. Trimming took 1 base from V and 7 from J, leaving 7 bases between them. Germline assignment: CDR1 DFQATT and CDR2 SNEGSKA (reference sequence). DNA of the CDR3: TGCAGTGCTAGAGCGCTAGTCGGGGAGCTGTTTTTT. It encodes CSARALVGELFF.

This chain links TRBV20-1 with TRBJ1-1; D remains unclear. Germline-derived CDR1 and CDR2 are DFQATT and SNEGSKA (reference sequence). The V end lost 6 bases, the J end lost 0 bases, and 14 bases lay between the germline ends. The CDR3 is 14 amino acids. The CDR3 loop is CSAQKQPLNTEAFF. CDR3 DNA: TGCAGTGCCCAAAAACAGCCGTTGAACACTGAAGCTTTCTTT.

This clonotype was seen a few times. The chain combines TRBV10-3 with TRBJ2-5; D is possibly TRBD2 (5 bases). There are 13 residues in the CDR3. The V and J ends lost 11 bases and 5 bases respectively, with 18 bases between them. Per the germline V gene, CDR1 is ENHRY and CDR2 is SYGVKD. CDR3: CAAGGQRIETQYF. The CDR3 bases are TGTGCCGCGGGTGGGCAGCGTATTGAGACCCAGTACTTC.